This T cell receptor beta chain originates from a study of blood T cells in healthy people across ages. Drawn from each donor were roughly 10 milliliters of peripheral blood. V was pared by 2 bases and J by 5 bases, with 5 bases of the junction left unmatched. Germline loops: CDR1 MNHNY, CDR2 SVGAGI (reference sequence). The CDR3 loop spans 15 amino acids. Study results and caveats: It was the long-lived donors that had more naive CD4+ cells and higher diversity than aged donors.

This clonotype showed up just a few times. Its specificity is unknown. PCR was performed a second time for about 7 to 12 cycles using a sample-barcoded 5' primer and a J-beta primer mix. Each CDR3 protein is one row after TCRdb ran MiXCR on the 5' RACE reads. The sample holds fewer than 2,000,000 distinct CDR3 sequences, around 36% seen once. The V and J genes are TRBV6-6 and TRBJ2-5; 10 bases fit TRBD2. The TCR originated in a woman aged 25-40 years in good health. The specimen was blood. The CDR3 nucleotides read TGTGCCAGCAGTTACGCTAGCGGGAGCCTCGAGACCCAGTACTTC. As protein: CASSYASGSLETQYF.